A selection of T cell receptor beta chains follows, all from one sample in a study of T cell changes during pregnancy in multiple sclerosis. Measured with immunoSEQ multiplex PCR; TCRdb has only the in-frame clones, and not every one. The sample shows approximately 48,000 clones, around nine tenths of them seen only once. The sequencing here drew on CD4+ T cells from peripheral blood mononuclear cells, taken after pregnancy. The receptor source for this set is a female donor with multiple sclerosis, enrolled in a pregnancy study. Both conserved end residues are part of each CDR3. Fields, in order: J gene, D gene, clone size, V gene, CDR3 protein, CDR3 DNA. A D gene is named only where the DNA matches it firmly. Some rows mark clone size as missing; the rest say once, few, many or name a class of expanded clone.

TRBJ2-3 | NA | few | TRBV27 | CASSLSRAPTDTQYF | TGTGCCAGCAGTTTATCGAGGGCCCCCACAGATACGCAGTATTTT
TRBJ1-5 | NA | NA | TRBV5-8 | CASSSDRPGQPQHF | TGTGCCAGCAGCTCAGACAGACCAGGTCAGCCCCAGCATTTT
TRBJ2-3 | NA | few | TRBV4-1 | CASSQDPPSSGSIHTDTQYF | TGCGCCAGCAGCCAAGATCCCCCCTCATCCGGGAGCATTCACACAGATACGCAGTATTTT
TRBJ1-2 | TRBD1 | NA | TRBV19 | CASNIHRGGGYTF | TGTGCCAGCAACATCCACAGGGGTGGTGGCTACACCTTC
TRBJ2-7 | TRBD1 | few | TRBV7-3 | CASSSQQGVEQYF | TGTGCCAGCAGCTCCCAACAGGGGGTCGAGCAGTACTTC
TRBJ1-4 | TRBD1 | NA | TRBV29-1 | CSVGQGDGKEKLFF | TGCAGCGTTGGACAGGGAGACGGTAAGGAAAAACTGTTTTTT
TRBJ2-2 | NA | NA | TRBV4-2 | CASSQASGPTGELFF | TGTGCCAGCAGCCAAGCTTCAGGGCCCACCGGGGAGCTGTTTTTT
TRBJ2-5 | TRBD2 | few | TRBV7-2 | CASSRTSLETQYF | TGTGCCAGCAGCCGGACTAGTCTGGAGACCCAGTACTTC
TRBJ1-4 | NA | NA | TRBV30 | CAWSVGGGAFEKLFF | TGTGCCTGGAGTGTAGGTGGGGGGGCTTTTGAAAAACTGTTTTTT
TRBJ2-1 | NA | once | TRBV13 | CASSLYRGRGDEQFF | TGTGCCAGCAGCTTATACAGGGGGCGGGGGGACGAGCAGTTCTTC
TRBJ2-4 | NA | NA | TRBV5-1 | CASSLSGNRNIQYF | TGCGCCAGCAGCTTGTCGGGGAACAGAAACATTCAGTACTTC
TRBJ2-3 | NA | NA | TRBV19 | CASADLGRDSDTQYF | TGTGCCAGTGCCGACCTGGGGCGGGACAGTGATACGCAGTATTTT
TRBJ2-7 | TRBD2 | NA | TRBV19 | CASSIELAGGEQYF | TGTGCCAGTAGTATAGAATTAGCGGGAGGCGAGCAGTACTTC
TRBJ2-7 | TRBD1 | NA | TRBV6-5 | CASSRDRGGWSEQYF | TGTGCCAGCAGCCGCGACAGGGGGGGTTGGTCCGAGCAGTACTTC
TRBJ1-3 | TRBD1 | once | TRBV19 | CATHPQGRNTIYF | TGTGCCACCCATCCACAGGGGAGAAACACCATATATTTT
TRBJ1-2 | TRBD1 | NA | TRBV6-5 | CASSFGTGPNNYGYTF | TGTGCCAGCAGTTTCGGGACAGGGCCAAACAACTATGGCTACACCTTC
TRBJ2-3 | NA | NA | TRBV7-9 | CASSLTGVGTDTQYF | TGTGCCAGCAGCTTAACGGGGGTGGGCACAGATACGCAGTATTTT
TRBJ1-2 | NA | once | TRBV4-3 | CASSQGTATNYGYTF | TGCGCCAGCAGCCAAGGAACAGCCACTAACTATGGCTACACCTTC
TRBJ1-6 | NA | NA | TRBV5-3 | CARSLARVSPLHF | TGTGCCAGAAGCTTGGCCCGGGTTTCACCCCTCCACTTT
TRBJ2-1 | TRBD2 | few | TRBV7-9 | CASSFLTGGDHEQFF | TGTGCCAGCAGCTTCTTGACGGGAGGGGACCATGAGCAGTTCTTC
TRBJ1-1 | NA | few | TRBV30 | CAWSVGGTTEAFF | TGTGCCTGGAGTGTAGGGGGAACCACTGAAGCTTTCTTT
TRBJ2-1 | TRBD2 | NA | TRBV29-1 | CSVTLGAGGYNEQFF | TGCAGCGTGACCTTAGGAGCGGGAGGCTACAATGAGCAGTTCTTC
TRBJ1-3 | NA | NA | TRBV7-9 | CASSSQATSGNTIYF | TGTGCCAGCAGCTCACAGGCGACCTCTGGAAACACCATATATTTT
TRBJ2-3 | TRBD2 | NA | TRBV9 | CASSVAGSGVGTGTQYF | TGTGCCAGCAGCGTAGCTGGTAGCGGGGTGGGTACAGGTACGCAGTATTTT
TRBJ1-3 | NA | NA | TRBV30 | CAWSAPGLLGNTIYF | TGTGCCTGGAGTGCCCCGGGACTCCTTGGAAACACCATATATTTT
TRBJ1-2 | TRBD1 | NA | TRBV28 | CASSPSDRQGKSYGYTF | TGTGCCAGCAGTCCCTCCGACCGACAGGGAAAGAGCTATGGCTACACCTTC
TRBJ1-1 | NA | NA | TRBV4-3 | CASSQNRDTEAFF | TGCGCCAGCAGCCAAAACAGGGACACTGAAGCTTTCTTT
TRBJ2-7 | NA | NA | TRBV7-9 | CASSFGHYEQYF | TGTGCCAGCAGCTTTGGCCACTACGAGCAGTACTTC
TRBJ2-3 | NA | NA | TRBV5-1 | CASTQGFRTDTQYF | TGCGCCAGCACACAGGGTTTCCGCACAGATACGCAGTATTTT
TRBJ1-4 | NA | NA | TRBV9 | CASSHGDNLSREKLFF | TGTGCCAGCAGCCACGGGGACAACCTTTCTAGGGAAAAACTGTTTTTT
TRBJ2-5 | TRBD1 | NA | TRBV19 | CASSPTGGARETQYF | TGTGCCAGTAGCCCTACAGGGGGCGCCCGGGAGACCCAGTACTTC
TRBJ1-5 | NA | NA | TRBV5-8 | CASTQARWKRGARGNQPQHF | TGTGCCAGCACACAAGCGAGGTGGAAACGGGGGGCTAGGGGCAATCAGCCCCAGCATTTT
TRBJ2-7 | NA | once | TRBV9 | CASSVEKAGPTYEQYF | TGTGCCAGCAGCGTAGAGAAAGCGGGCCCAACCTACGAGCAGTACTTC
TRBJ1-2 | TRBD1 | NA | TRBV4-1 | CASSHDRVNYGYTF | TGCGCCAGCAGCCACGACAGGGTGAACTATGGCTACACCTTC
TRBJ2-5 | NA | NA | TRBV18 | CASSPDGAETQYF | TGTGCCAGCTCCCCCGATGGGGCTGAGACCCAGTACTTC
TRBJ2-7 | NA | once | TRBV5-5 | CASSLTWASYEQYF | TGTGCCAGCAGCTTGACATGGGCTTCCTACGAGCAGTACTTC
TRBJ1-1 | NA | NA | TRBV14 | CASSRLGGNTEAFF | TGTGCCAGCAGCCGATTAGGGGGGAACACTGAAGCTTTCTTT
TRBJ2-2 | NA | NA | TRBV2 | CASIRGREAGELFF | TGTGCCAGCATACGGGGCAGGGAGGCCGGGGAGCTGTTTTTT
TRBJ2-1 | NA | NA | TRBV18 | CASSHQNAEQFF | TGTGCCAGCTCACATCAGAACGCTGAGCAGTTCTTC
TRBJ2-1 | TRBD2 | NA | TRBV30 | CAWSGYSSGRHNEQFF | TGTGCCTGGAGTGGGTACTCTAGCGGGAGACACAATGAGCAGTTCTTC
TRBJ1-2 | NA | NA | TRBV15 | CATSRAETGYGYTF | TGTGCCACCAGCAGAGCAGAGACAGGTTATGGCTACACCTTC
TRBJ1-1 | NA | NA | TRBV28 | CASSLTGMNTEAFF | TGTGCCAGCAGTTTAACAGGGATGAACACTGAAGCTTTCTTT
TRBJ2-7 | TRBD1 | NA | TRBV29-1 | CSVGQAPSYEQYF | TGCAGCGTGGGACAGGCGCCTTCCTACGAGCAGTACTTC
TRBJ2-3 | TRBD2 | NA | TRBV19 | CASSILPGLAGRSTDTQYF | TGTGCCAGTAGTATACTTCCGGGACTAGCGGGAAGGAGCACAGATACGCAGTATTTT
TRBJ2-1 | TRBD2 | NA | TRBV5-1 | CASSPRTSGNGRFF | TGCGCCAGCAGCCCAAGGACTAGCGGGAATGGTCGGTTCTTC
TRBJ2-7 | NA | NA | TRBV5-4 | CASSLDGSYEQYF | TGTGCCAGCAGCTTGGACGGGTCCTACGAGCAGTACTTC
TRBJ2-5 | TRBD1 | NA | TRBV2 | CASRKQGVGEETQYF | TGTGCCAGCAGGAAACAGGGGGTAGGAGAAGAGACCCAGTACTTC
TRBJ2-3 | NA | NA | TRBV6-1 | CASTWRTETDTQYF | TGTGCCAGCACCTGGAGGACAGAGACAGATACGCAGTATTTT
TRBJ1-1 | TRBD1 | NA | TRBV5-3 | CASKPGTGRDTEAFF | TGTGCCAGTAAGCCCGGGACAGGGAGGGACACTGAAGCTTTCTTT
TRBJ2-3 | TRBD2 | NA | TRBV7-2 | CASSLWGLATDTQYF | TGTGCCAGCAGCTTATGGGGACTAGCGACAGATACGCAGTATTTT
TRBJ2-1 | TRBD2 | NA | TRBV6-4 | CASRKTSGRKNEQFF | TGTGCCAGCAGAAAGACTAGCGGGAGAAAGAATGAGCAGTTCTTC
TRBJ2-7 | TRBD2 | NA | TRBV7-3 | CASSRLADYEQYF | TGTGCCAGCAGCCGACTAGCAGATTACGAGCAGTACTTC
TRBJ2-7 | NA | NA | TRBV27 | CASSLRGGPYEQYF | TGTGCCAGCAGTTTAAGGGGAGGACCATACGAGCAGTACTTC
TRBJ1-1 | NA | NA | TRBV4-2 | CASSQEGRKSTEAFF | TGTGCCAGCAGCCAAGAGGGCCGAAAGTCAACTGAAGCTTTCTTT
TRBJ2-3 | TRBD1 | NA | TRBV10-2 | CASSELTGGSTDTQYF | TGCGCCAGCAGTGAGTTGACAGGGGGAAGCACAGATACGCAGTATTTT
TRBJ2-1 | TRBD2 | NA | TRBV7-7 | CASSLGSGSHNEQFF | TGTGCCAGCAGCTTAGGTAGCGGGTCCCACAATGAGCAGTTCTTC
TRBJ2-1 | TRBD2 | NA | TRBV5-1 | CASSEGLAGDFTPYNEQFF | TGCGCCAGCAGCGAGGGACTAGCGGGAGATTTTACGCCCTACAATGAGCAGTTCTTC
TRBJ1-5 | NA | NA | TRBV19 | CASRGGKVGVGNQPQHF | TGTGCCAGTAGGGGAGGGAAAGTTGGAGTGGGCAATCAGCCCCAGCATTTT
TRBJ2-2 | TRBD1 | NA | TRBV7-2 | CASSLYRGQGGELFF | TGTGCCAGCAGCTTATACAGGGGGCAAGGAGGGGAGCTGTTTTTT
TRBJ2-1 | NA | NA | TRBV28 | CASRHYQGYNEQFF | TGTGCCAGCAGGCATTATCAGGGGTACAATGAGCAGTTCTTC